The sequence of this T cell receptor beta chain was determined in a study of blood T cell repertoires in COVID-19. J was trimmed by 4 bases and V by 8 bases; bases with no gene match: 10. This CDR3 spans 13 amino acids. Germline CDR1 is SQVTM and CDR2 is ANQGSEA. In the study's own analysis: Amplifying reference gene primers gave estimates of nucleated cell counts. Clones were read by immunoSEQ multiplex PCR, and TCRdb kept only the in-frame ones, dropping some. V, J and clone size derive from that table, while D and trimming were established from the DNA sequence. The sample has approximately 76,000 clones, approximately 85% seen once.

The sequence was obtained from a woman of 80 years or more with active or convalescent COVID-19. The source material was peripheral blood. The chain joins TRBV29-1 to TRBJ1-1; 7 bases are shared with TRBD1. CDR3 DNA sequence: TGCAGCTCCACGAGAGGGGGCACCACTGAAGCTTTCTTT. It translates to CSSTRGGTTEAFF.